In this sample, the clone carrying this TCR beta chain turned up once. Its antigen is undetermined. Alongside a J-beta primer mix, a sample-barcoded 5' primer served in a second PCR lasting roughly 6 to 11 cycles. Researchers report that a template-switch adaptor with 12 random nucleotides tagged each cDNA molecule. TCRdb fed the 5' RACE reads into MiXCR, producing one record per CDR3 protein. The table lists 1.5 million to 2 million distinct CDR3 sequences, roughly 30% of them singletons. These data come from a study of blood T cells in healthy people across ages. Across the study: The template switching approach captured approximately one barcoded beta molecule for every two T cells.

Notes on the study in general: In the absence of known donor CMV status, changes in expanded clonotypes were possibly confounded.

The draw of peripheral blood yielded roughly 10 milliliters from each donor. V lost 1 base to trimming and J lost 7 bases; unmatched junction nucleotides: 7. The CDR3 length is 16 residues. The germline V gene encodes CDR1 LGHDT and CDR2 YNNKEL (reference sequence). The chain couples TRBV3-1 to TRBJ1-2; 12 bases fit TRBD1. The source is a woman aged 25-40 years in good health. The sample consisted of blood. CDR3: CASSQVSGTGGTGYTF. CDR3 DNA sequence: TGTGCCAGCAGCCAAGTATCCGGGACAGGGGGCACTGGCTACACCTTC.